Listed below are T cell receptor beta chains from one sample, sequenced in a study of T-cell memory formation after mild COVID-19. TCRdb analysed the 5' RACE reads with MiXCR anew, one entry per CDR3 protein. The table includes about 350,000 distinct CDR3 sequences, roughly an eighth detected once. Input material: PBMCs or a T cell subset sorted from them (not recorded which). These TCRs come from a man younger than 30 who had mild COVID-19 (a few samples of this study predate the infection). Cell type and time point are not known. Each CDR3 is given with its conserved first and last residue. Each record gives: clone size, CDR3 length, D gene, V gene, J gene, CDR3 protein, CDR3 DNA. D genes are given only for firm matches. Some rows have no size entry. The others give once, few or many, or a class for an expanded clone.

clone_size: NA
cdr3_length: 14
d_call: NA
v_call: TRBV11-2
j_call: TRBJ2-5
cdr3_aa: CASSLGVVPETQYF
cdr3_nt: TGTGCCAGCAGCTTAGGAGTGGTACCGGAGACCCAGTACTTC

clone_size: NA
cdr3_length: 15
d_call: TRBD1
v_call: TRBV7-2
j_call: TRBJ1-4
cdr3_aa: CASSTRTGRNEKLFF
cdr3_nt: TGTGCCAGCAGCACAAGGACAGGGAGAAATGAAAAACTGTTTTTT

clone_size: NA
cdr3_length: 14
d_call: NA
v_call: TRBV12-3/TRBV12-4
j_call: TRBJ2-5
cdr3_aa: CASSFRAGRETQYF
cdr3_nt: TGTGCCAGCAGTTTTCGGGCAGGGAGAGAGACCCAGTACTTC

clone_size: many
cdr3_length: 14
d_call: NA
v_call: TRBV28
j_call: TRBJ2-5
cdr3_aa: CASSFGAYQETQYF
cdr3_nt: TGTGCCAGCAGTTTTGGGGCGTACCAAGAGACCCAGTACTTC

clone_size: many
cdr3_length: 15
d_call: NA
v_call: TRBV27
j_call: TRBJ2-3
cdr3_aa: CASSLTGTHTDTQYF
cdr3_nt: TGTGCCAGCAGTTTAACCGGGACACACACAGATACGCAGTATTTT

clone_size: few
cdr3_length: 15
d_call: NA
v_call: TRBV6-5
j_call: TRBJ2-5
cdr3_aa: CASSYSEGVSETQYF
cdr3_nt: TGTGCCAGCAGTTACTCGGAGGGGGTATCGGAGACCCAGTACTTC

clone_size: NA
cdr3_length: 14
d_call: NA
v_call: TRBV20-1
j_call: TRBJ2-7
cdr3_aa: CSAAGAGDSYEQYF
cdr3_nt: TGCAGTGCTGCGGGGGCGGGCGACTCCTACGAGCAGTACTTC

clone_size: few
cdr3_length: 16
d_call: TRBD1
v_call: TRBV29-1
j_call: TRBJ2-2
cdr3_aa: CSVRTGHPPNTGELFF
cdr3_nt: TGCAGCGTTCGGACAGGGCACCCCCCGAACACCGGGGAGCTGTTTTTT

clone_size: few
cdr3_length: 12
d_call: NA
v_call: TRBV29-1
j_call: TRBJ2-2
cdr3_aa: CSVEDLTGELFF
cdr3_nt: TGCAGCGTTGAAGACCTCACCGGGGAGCTGTTTTTT

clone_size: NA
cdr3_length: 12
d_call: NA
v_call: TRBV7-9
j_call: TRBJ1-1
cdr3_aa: CSSSPPPVKAFF
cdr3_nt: TGTTCCAGCAGCCCCCCCCCGGTGAAAGCTTTCTTT

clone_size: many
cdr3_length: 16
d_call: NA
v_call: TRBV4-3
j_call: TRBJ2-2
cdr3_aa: CASSLGVNVNTGELFF
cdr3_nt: TGCGCCAGCAGCTTGGGAGTAAATGTGAACACCGGGGAGCTGTTTTTT

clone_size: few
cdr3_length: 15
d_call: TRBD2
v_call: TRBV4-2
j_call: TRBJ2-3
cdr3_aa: CASSQESGGPDTQYF
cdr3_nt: TGTGCCAGCAGCCAAGAAAGCGGGGGGCCAGATACGCAGTATTTT

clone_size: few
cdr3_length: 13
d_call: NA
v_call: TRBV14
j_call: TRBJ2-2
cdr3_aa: CASNRQDTGELFF
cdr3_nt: TGTGCCAGCAACCGACAGGACACCGGGGAGCTGTTTTTT

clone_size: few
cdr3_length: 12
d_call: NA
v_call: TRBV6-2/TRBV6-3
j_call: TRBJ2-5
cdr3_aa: CASREYEKTQYF
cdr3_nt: TGTGCCAGCAGGGAGTATGAGAAGACCCAGTACTTC

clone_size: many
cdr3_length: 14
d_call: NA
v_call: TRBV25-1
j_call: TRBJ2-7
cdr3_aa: CASSEYGGGGEQYF
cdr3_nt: TGTGCCAGCAGTGAATATGGTGGGGGTGGCGAGCAGTACTTC

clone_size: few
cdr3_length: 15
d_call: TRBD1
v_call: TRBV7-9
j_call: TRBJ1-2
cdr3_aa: CASSLTGGRFGGYTF
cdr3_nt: TGTGCCAGCAGCTTGACAGGGGGTCGTTTCGGTGGCTACACCTTC

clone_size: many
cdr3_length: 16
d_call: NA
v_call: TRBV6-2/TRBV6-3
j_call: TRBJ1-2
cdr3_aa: CASSSRTAERDYGYTF
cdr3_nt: TGTGCCAGCAGTTCTCGGACAGCTGAGAGAGACTATGGCTACACCTTC

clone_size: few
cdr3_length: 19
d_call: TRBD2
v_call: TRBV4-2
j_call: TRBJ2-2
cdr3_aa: CASSYRGTSGGMETGELFF
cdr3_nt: TGTGCCAGCAGTTACAGAGGGACTAGCGGGGGAATGGAGACCGGGGAGCTGTTTTTT

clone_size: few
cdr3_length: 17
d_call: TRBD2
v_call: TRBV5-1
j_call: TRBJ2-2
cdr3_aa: CASSSSGGGRNTGELFF
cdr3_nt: TGCGCCAGCAGCTCGTCCGGCGGGGGGAGGAACACCGGGGAGCTGTTTTTT

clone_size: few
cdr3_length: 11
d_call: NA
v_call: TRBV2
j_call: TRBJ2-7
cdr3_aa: CASSGWVSPHF
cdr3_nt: TGTGCCAGCAGTGGCTGGGTCAGCCCCCACTTC

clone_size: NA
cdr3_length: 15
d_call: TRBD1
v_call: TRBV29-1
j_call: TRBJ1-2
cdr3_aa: CSVGGRRTGARGYTF
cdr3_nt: TGCAGCGTTGGAGGGCGGAGGACAGGGGCGCGCGGCTACACCTTC

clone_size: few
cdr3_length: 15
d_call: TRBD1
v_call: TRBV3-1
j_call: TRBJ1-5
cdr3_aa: CASSPRTGDGQPQHF
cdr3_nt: TGTGCCAGCAGCCCTCGGACAGGGGACGGGCAGCCCCAGCATTTT

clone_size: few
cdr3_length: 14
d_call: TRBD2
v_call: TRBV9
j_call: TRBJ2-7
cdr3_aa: CASSPRGGNYEQYF
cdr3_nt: TGTGCCAGCAGCCCTCGGGGGGGGAACTACGAGCAGTACTTC

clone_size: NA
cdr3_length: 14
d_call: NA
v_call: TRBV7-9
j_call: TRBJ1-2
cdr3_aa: CASSLVQSHYGYTF
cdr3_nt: TGTGCCAGCAGCTTAGTCCAGTCCCACTATGGCTACACCTTC